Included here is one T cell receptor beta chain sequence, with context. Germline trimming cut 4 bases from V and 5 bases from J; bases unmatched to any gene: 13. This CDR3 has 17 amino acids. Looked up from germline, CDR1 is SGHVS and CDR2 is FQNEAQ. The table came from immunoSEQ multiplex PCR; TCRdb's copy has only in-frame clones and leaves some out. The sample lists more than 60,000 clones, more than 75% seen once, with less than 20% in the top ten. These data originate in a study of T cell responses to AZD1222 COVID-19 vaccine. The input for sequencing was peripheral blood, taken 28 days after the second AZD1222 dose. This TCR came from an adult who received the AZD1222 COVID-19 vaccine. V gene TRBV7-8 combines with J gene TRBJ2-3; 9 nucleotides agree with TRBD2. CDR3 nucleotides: TGTGCCAGCAGCTCCACCTGGGAGCGGGGGGTTCAAGATACGCAGTATTTT. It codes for CASSSTWERGVQDTQYF.